Presented here are 26 T cell receptor beta chains from one specimen sequenced in a study of cytomegalovirus exposure and HLA in healthy donors. Data came from immunoSEQ multiplex PCR; TCRdb stores just in-frame clones and leaves some out. The sample yields some 250,000 clones, 85% to 90% seen once. The sample taken for sequencing was PBMCs. The source of these receptors is a woman aged 18-30 years in good health and CMV-seronegative.

This chain uses TRBV6-5 with TRBJ1-4, with a weak D call TRBD1 (5 bases). V gave up 6 bases and J gave up 0 bases, with 8 bases separating them. Looked up from germline, CDR1 is MNHEY and CDR2 is SVGAGI. The CDR3 extends over 14 amino acids. This CDR3 reads CASSRTPTNEKLFF. CDR3 coding DNA: TGTGCCAGCAGCCGGACACCAACTAATGAAAAACTGTTTTTT.

J is TRBJ1-5 and V is TRBV2, with TRBD1 identical over 8 bases. The CDR3 length is 16 residues. V was pared by 6 bases and J by 1 base, with 8 bases of the junction left unmatched. The V gene's germline CDR1 is SNHLY and CDR2 FYNNEI. CDR3 DNA sequence: TGTGCCAGCAGCCAGACGACAGGGGTGAGCAATCAGCCCCAGCATTTT. Amino acid sequence: CASSQTTGVSNQPQHF.

This clone was found a few times. At one end the junction does not follow the germline gene, possibly because of a read error. The rearrangement links TRBV12-5 to TRBJ1-6; 7 bases fit TRBD1. CDR1 and CDR2 (germline): LGHNT, FRNRAP. The CDR3 is made up of 12 amino acids. CDR3 DNA sequence: TGTGCTAGTGGTTCCAAGGGGGCCCCCCCCCACTTT. This sequence encodes CASGSKGAPPHF.

This clone was counted once. The J gene is TRBJ1-5, the V gene TRBV10-1; D uncertain. Germline V gene lookup returns CDR1 WNHNN and CDR2 SYGVQD (reference sequence). Trimming took 0 bases from V and 4 from J, leaving 4 bases between them. The CDR3 has 13 amino acids. CDR3: CASSESKNQPQHF. The CDR3, as DNA: TGCGCCAGCAGTGAGTCCAAAAATCAGCCCCAGCATTTT.

This chain joins TRBV18 and TRBJ1-2; TRBD1 aligns across 8 bases. Germline assignment: CDR1 KGHSH and CDR2 LQKENI. The CDR3 runs 13 residues. V was clipped by 6 bases and J by 4 bases; unmatched bases: 4. The CDR3 sequence is CASSTGGSYGYTF. Here the CDR3 DNA reads TGTGCCAGCTCTACAGGGGGTTCCTATGGCTACACCTTC.

The chain employs TRBV18 and TRBJ2-7; 7 bases map to TRBD1. Trimming took 6 bases from V and 2 from J; bases not matched to a gene: 10. There are 15 residues in the CDR3. Germline lookup yields CDR1 KGHSH and CDR2 LQKENI. The CDR3 loop reads CASSLRQGSTYEQYF. Written as DNA, the CDR3 is TGTGCCAGCTCGTTACGACAGGGTTCTACCTACGAGCAGTACTTC.

The CDR3 sequence is CASSYGQIGEKLFF. The DNA of the CDR3 is TGTGCCAGCAGTTACGGACAAATAGGTGAAAAACTGTTTTTT. The rearrangement links TRBV6-6 to TRBJ1-4; possibly TRBD1 for D (5 bases). Germline-derived CDR1 and CDR2 are MNHNY and SVGAGI (reference sequence). The CDR3 has 14 amino acids. Between the trimmed V and J ends, which lost 2 bases and 7 bases, there was a span of 11 bases.

V is TRBV28 and J is TRBJ1-5; D call uncertain. CDR1 and CDR2 (germline): MDHEN, SYDVKM. Trimming cost V 6 bases and J 2 bases, with 8 bases left between them. The CDR3 spans 13 residues. The CDR3 here is CASSPPGNQPQHF. The CDR3 DNA reads TGTGCCAGCAGCCCCCCGGGCAATCAGCCCCAGCATTTT.

The CDR3 protein is CASSSTGGFGKLFF. The CDR3 coding sequence is TGTGCCAGCAGCTCAACAGGGGGCTTTGGGAAACTGTTTTTT. The chain uses TRBV7-2 and TRBJ1-4, with TRBD1 identical over 9 bases. Germline V lookup: CDR1 SGHTA, CDR2 FQGNSA. Trimming took 4 bases from V and 11 from J; bases not matched to a gene: 8. The CDR3 covers 14 residues.

The rearrangement uses TRBV20-1 and TRBJ2-7; TRBD2 aligns across 8 bases. V trimming: 3 bases; J trimming: 12 bases; junction bases outside the gene matches: 7. CDR1 is DFQATT, CDR2 SNEGSKA, per germline (reference sequence). The CDR3 consists of 11 residues. The CDR3 sequence: CSASLTGLGYF. CDR3 DNA: TGCAGTGCTAGCCTTACGGGACTAGGGTACTTC.

This clone came up a few times. The chain joins TRBV5-1 to TRBJ1-4, with 7 bases that match TRBD1. CDR3 length: 14 amino acids. The germline V gene has CDR1 SGHRS and CDR2 YFSETQ. Losses at the gene ends were 4 bases for V and 3 bases for J; bases not matched to a gene: 3. Written as DNA, the CDR3 is TGCGCCAGCAGCGCGACAGGGTCTAATGAAAAACTGTTTTTT. Translating it yields CASSATGSNEKLFF.

The chain links TRBV2 to TRBJ2-2; D is perhaps TRBD1 (6 bases). Looked up from germline, CDR1 is SNHLY and CDR2 is FYNNEI. The CDR3 contains 12 residues. Trimming left V 7 bases short and J 3 bases short, with 6 bases between. CDR3 in DNA: TGTGCCAGCAACAGGGACACCGGGGAGCTGTTTTTT. This encodes CASNRDTGELFF.

The V and J genes are TRBV7-9 and TRBJ1-6; 7 bases match TRBD1. J gave up 10 bases and V 3 bases, and 9 bases lay outside the gene matches. This CDR3 has 15 amino acids. Germline CDR1 SEHNR, CDR2 FQNEAQ (reference sequence). Here the CDR3 reads CASSFETGLNSPLHF. The CDR3 DNA sequence: TGTGCCAGCAGCTTTGAGACAGGGCTGAACTCACCCCTCCACTTT.

This chain uses TRBV7-8 with TRBJ2-5, with 15 bases aligning to TRBD2. Germline values: CDR1 SGHVS, CDR2 FQNEAQ. This CDR3 has 20 amino acids. V lost 0 bases, J lost 1 base, and 9 bases stayed unmatched. The CDR3 sequence: CASSLAHRGLAGGGQETQYF. The CDR3 region has the DNA TGTGCCAGCAGCTTAGCGCACCGGGGACTAGCGGGGGGTGGCCAAGAGACCCAGTACTTC.

The chain carries TRBV5-6 and TRBJ2-3; 8 bases fit TRBD1. The germline gives CDR1 SGHDT, CDR2 YYEEEE. Trimming at V came to 4 bases and at J to 1 base, leaving 5 bases not matched to a gene. The CDR3 totals 15 residues. CDR3 residues: CASSQGQAGTDTQYF. In DNA form, the CDR3 reads TGTGCCAGCAGCCAGGGACAGGCTGGCACAGATACGCAGTATTTT. Drawing the rest from reference TRBV5-6 and TRBJ2-3, the complete variable domain is DAGVTQSPTHLIKTRGQQVTLRCSPKSGHDTVSWYQQALGQGPQFIFQYYEEEERQRGNFPDRFSGHQFPNYSSELNVNALLLGDSALYLCASSQGQAGTDTQYFGPGTRLTVL.

The CDR3 DNA sequence: TGTGCCAGCAGCTCCCGAGCGAGAGATACGCAGTATTTT. Its translation is CASSSRARDTQYF. The V call is TRBV28, the J call TRBJ2-3, with unresolved D. Trimming removed 6 bases at V and 5 bases at J, with 12 bases between. The CDR3 consists of 13 residues. Per the germline V gene, CDR1 is MDHEN and CDR2 is SYDVKM.

The count of this clone is one. The V gene is TRBV4-1, the J gene TRBJ1-3; 8 nucleotides align to TRBD1. The J segment lost 9 bases and the V segment lost 1 base, leaving 11 bases of the junction unmatched. In germline, CDR1 is MGHRA, CDR2 YSYEKL. The CDR3 is made up of 16 amino acids. CDR3: CASSQGAGQVGGTIYF. CDR3 bases: TGCGCCAGCAGCCAAGGGGCGGGACAGGTTGGGGGCACCATATATTTT.

V usage is TRBV6-5 and J usage is TRBJ2-7, with TRBD1 as a possible D gene (6 bases). There are 15 residues in the CDR3. Germline assignment: CDR1 MNHEY and CDR2 SVGAGI. Trimming shortened V by 6 bases and J by 0 bases, and 15 bases separated the two germline ends. This CDR3 reads CASRRDRFRSYEQYV. Written as DNA, the CDR3 is TGTGCCAGCAGAAGAGACAGGTTCCGCTCCTACGAGCAGTACGTC.

This clone was found once. The chain links TRBV4-3 to TRBJ1-6, with D unclear. With 0 bases removed from V and 6 bases from J, the gap between germline ends came to 9 bases. Looked up from germline, CDR1 is LGHNA and CDR2 is YSLEER. This CDR3 contains 15 residues. The CDR3 DNA sequence: TGCGCCAGCAGCCAAGATGCGCCAAGTAATTCACCCCTCCACTTT. Translated: CASSQDAPSNSPLHF.

The gene calls are TRBV29-1 and TRBJ1-1; maybe TRBD1 (6 bases). Trimming shortened V by 4 bases and J by 0 bases, and 9 bases separated the two germline ends. There are 13 residues in the CDR3. CDR1 and CDR2 (germline): SQVTM, ANQGSEA. The CDR3 sequence is CSVVGQLNTEAFF. In nucleotides, the CDR3 is TGCAGCGTTGTGGGACAACTGAACACTGAAGCTTTCTTT.

V and J are TRBV4-2 and TRBJ2-5; 14 positions match TRBD2. Trimming cost V 5 bases and J 4 bases; bases outside gene matches: 6. The CDR3 runs 16 residues. The germline V gene has CDR1 LGHNA and CDR2 YNFKEQ. This CDR3 is CASSDGTSGGLETQYF. The CDR3 bases are TGTGCCAGCAGCGACGGGACTAGCGGGGGTCTAGAGACCCAGTACTTC.

This chain joins TRBV9 and TRBJ2-1; 10 positions agree with TRBD2. CDR1 is SGDLS and CDR2 is YYNGEE in the germline V gene. V was clipped by 3 bases and J by 10 bases; unmatched bases: 7. The CDR3 extends over 14 amino acids. The CDR3 sequence is CASSESSGGGEQFF. CDR3 bases: TGTGCCAGCAGCGAGTCTAGCGGGGGTGGGGAGCAGTTCTTC.

The chain joins TRBV27 to TRBJ1-1; no firm D call. This CDR3 region has 13 residues. Trimming shortened V by 2 bases and J by 1 base, and 5 bases separated the two germline ends. The germline CDR1 and CDR2 sequences are MNHEY and SMNVEV (reference sequence). As DNA, the CDR3 is TGTGCCAGCAGTTTAACATGGAACACTGAAGCTTTCTTT. This codes for CASSLTWNTEAFF.

V is TRBV4-1 and J is TRBJ2-2, with D tentatively TRBD1 (5 bases). CDR3 size: 15 residues. With 5 bases removed from V and 6 bases from J, the gap between germline ends came to 16 bases. CDR1 and CDR2 from the germline V gene are MGHRA and YSYEKL. CDR3 amino acids: CASSARDRGPGELFF. The CDR3 coding sequence is TGCGCCAGCAGCGCCAGGGATAGGGGTCCCGGGGAGCTGTTTTTT.

The chain combines TRBV7-9 with TRBJ1-2, with 8 bases aligning to TRBD1. Germline-derived CDR1 and CDR2 are SEHNR and FQNEAQ (reference sequence). This CDR3 region has 15 residues. The ends lost 4 bases at V and 5 bases at J; junction bases unmatched: 9. The CDR3 nucleotides are TGTGCCAGCAGCTCCGACAGGGGCGGCGGTTATGGCTACACCTTC. Translation gives CASSSDRGGGYGYTF.

This chain uses TRBV28 with TRBJ1-5; a weak D match, TRBD1 (5 bases). There are 15 residues in the CDR3. The V end was cut by 5 bases, the J end by 1 base, with 12 bases between. Per the germline V gene, CDR1 is MDHEN and CDR2 is SYDVKM. The chain's CDR3 is CASSPIGGSNQPQHF. The DNA for the CDR3 is TGTGCCAGCAGTCCAATCGGGGGAAGCAATCAGCCCCAGCATTTT.